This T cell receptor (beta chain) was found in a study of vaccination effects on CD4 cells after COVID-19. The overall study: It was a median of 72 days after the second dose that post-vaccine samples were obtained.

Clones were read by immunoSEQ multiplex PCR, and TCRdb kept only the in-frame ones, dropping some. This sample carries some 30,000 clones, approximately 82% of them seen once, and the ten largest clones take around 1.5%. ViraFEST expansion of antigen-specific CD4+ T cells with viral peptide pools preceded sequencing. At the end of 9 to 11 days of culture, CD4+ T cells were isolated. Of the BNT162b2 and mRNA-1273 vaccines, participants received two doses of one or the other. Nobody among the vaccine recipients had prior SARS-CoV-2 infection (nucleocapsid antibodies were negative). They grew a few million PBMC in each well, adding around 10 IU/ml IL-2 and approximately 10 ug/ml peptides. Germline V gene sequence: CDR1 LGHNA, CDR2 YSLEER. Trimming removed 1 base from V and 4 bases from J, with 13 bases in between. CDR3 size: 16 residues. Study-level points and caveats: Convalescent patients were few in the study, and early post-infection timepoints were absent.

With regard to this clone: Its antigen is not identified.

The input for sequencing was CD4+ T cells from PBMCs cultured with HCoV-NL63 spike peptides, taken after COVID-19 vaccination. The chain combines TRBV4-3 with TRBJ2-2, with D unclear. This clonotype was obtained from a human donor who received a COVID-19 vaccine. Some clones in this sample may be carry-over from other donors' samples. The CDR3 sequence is CASSQATKTLTGELFF. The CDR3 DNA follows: TGCGCCAGCAGCCAAGCAACAAAAACTCTCACCGGGGAGCTGTTTTTT.